This T cell receptor beta chain emerged from a study of OX40 agonist ivuxolimab in advanced cancers. Germline CDR1 reads MDHEN; CDR2 reads SYDVKM. The ends lost 6 bases at V and 4 bases at J; junction bases unmatched: 3. The CDR3 spans 14 residues. Data came from immunoSEQ multiplex PCR; TCRdb stores just in-frame clones and leaves some out. The sample has more than 70,000 clones, roughly 87% seen once. Sequenced material: CD4+ or CD8+ T cells sorted from blood, taken in a trial of the OX40 agonist ivuxolimab. The J gene is TRBJ2-5, the V gene TRBV28, with 12 bases lining up with TRBD2. The receptor was isolated from an adult with an advanced solid tumor such as melanoma, head and neck, liver or kidney cancer. The CDR3 region is CASSGLAGRETQYF. CDR3 coding DNA: TGTGCCAGCAGCGGACTAGCGGGGCGAGAGACCCAGTACTTC. The whole variable domain, remainder taken from reference TRBV28 and TRBJ2-5, is DVKVTQSSRYLVKRTGEKVFLECVQDMDHENMFWYRQDPGLGLRLIYFSYDVKMKEKGDIPEGYSVSREKKERFSLILESASTNQTSMYLCASSGLAGRETQYFGPGTRLLVL.